This T cell receptor (gamma chain) was recorded in a study of gamma delta lymphoproliferative disorders and STAT genes. Turning to the study itself: For the delta chain, EuroClonality-NGS standard procedure was applied.

This clone has a handful of counts. Its matching antigen is unknown. The J segment lost 3 bases and the V segment lost 0 bases, leaving 11 bases of the junction unmatched. Germline V lookup: CDR1 VTNTFY, CDR2 YDVSTARD (reference sequence). CDR3 length: 16 residues. TCRdb reprocessed the multiplex PCR reads through CATT. The table includes under 1,500 gamma-chain clones, over 8.5% detected once. PBMCs from patients and controls supplied the genomic DNA for sequencing. Whole-study findings and limits: Patient-control comparisons may be limited by differing T cell maturation stages.

The clonotype was recovered from a human donor with gamma-delta T-cell large granular lymphocyte leukemia. The sample taken for sequencing was blood. The V call is TRGV3, the J call TRGJ1 or TRGJ2. The chain's CDR3 is CATWDRRTLGYYKKLF. The DNA of the CDR3 is TGTGCCACCTGGGACAGGCGGACCCTGGGTTATTATAAGAAACTCTTT.